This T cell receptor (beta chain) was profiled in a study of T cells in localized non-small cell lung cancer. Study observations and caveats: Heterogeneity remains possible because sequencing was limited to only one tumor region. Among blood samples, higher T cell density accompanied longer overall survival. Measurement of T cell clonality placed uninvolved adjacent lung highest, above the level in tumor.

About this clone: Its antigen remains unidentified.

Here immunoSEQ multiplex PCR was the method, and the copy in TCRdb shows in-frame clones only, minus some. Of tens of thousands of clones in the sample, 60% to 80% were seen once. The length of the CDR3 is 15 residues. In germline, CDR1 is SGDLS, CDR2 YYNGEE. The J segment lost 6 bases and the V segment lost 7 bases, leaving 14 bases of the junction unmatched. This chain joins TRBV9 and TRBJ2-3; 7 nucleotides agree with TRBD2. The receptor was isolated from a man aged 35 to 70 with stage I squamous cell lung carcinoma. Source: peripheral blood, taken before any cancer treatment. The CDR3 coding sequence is TGTGCCAGCGCCGGAGGGACTACCACGGGGGATACGCAGTATTTT. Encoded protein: CASAGGTTTGDTQYF.